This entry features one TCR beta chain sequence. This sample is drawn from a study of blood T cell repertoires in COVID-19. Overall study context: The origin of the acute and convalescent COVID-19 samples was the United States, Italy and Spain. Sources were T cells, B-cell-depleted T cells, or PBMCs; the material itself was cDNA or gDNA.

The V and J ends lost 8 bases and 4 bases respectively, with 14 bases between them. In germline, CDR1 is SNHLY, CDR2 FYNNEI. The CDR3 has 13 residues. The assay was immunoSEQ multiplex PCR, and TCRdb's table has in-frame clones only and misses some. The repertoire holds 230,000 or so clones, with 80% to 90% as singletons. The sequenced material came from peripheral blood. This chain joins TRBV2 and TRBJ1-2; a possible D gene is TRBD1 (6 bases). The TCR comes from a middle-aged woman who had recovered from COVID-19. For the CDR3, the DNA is TGTGCCAGCTCCCAGGGGCTCGGCTATGGCTACACCTTC. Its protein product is CASSQGLGYGYTF.